This TCR beta chain is drawn from a study of molecular identifiers for immune sequencing clone quantification. TCRdb independently ran MiXCR on the PCR reads; one entry per CDR3 protein. The sample gives some 100,000 distinct CDR3 sequences, roughly a third of which show up once; around 4% is in the top ten. This clonotype appeared a single time. Antigen unknown. This may be a read error: a much more frequent sequence differs by one nucleotide. V was clipped by 7 bases and J by 8 bases, with 16 bases between them. The length of the CDR3 is 13 residues. The V gene's germline CDR1 is MDHEN and CDR2 SYDVKM. Whole-study results and caveats: Clones above 20 RNA copies contained over 98% of effector molecules but under 1% of naive ones.

This receptor was obtained from a human donor in good health. Some libraries in this study had Jurkat cell RNA spiked in. The specimen was naive CD8+ T cells from blood, with Jurkat cell RNA spiked in. The sample's subset: FACS-sorted CD8+CD4-CCR7+CD45RA+ naive T cells. This chain links TRBV28 with TRBJ2-3; a weak D match, TRBD1 (5 bases). The CDR3 here is CASMAYRRCTQYF. The CDR3 bases are TGTGCCAGCATGGCCTACAGGCGCTGTACGCAGTATTTT.